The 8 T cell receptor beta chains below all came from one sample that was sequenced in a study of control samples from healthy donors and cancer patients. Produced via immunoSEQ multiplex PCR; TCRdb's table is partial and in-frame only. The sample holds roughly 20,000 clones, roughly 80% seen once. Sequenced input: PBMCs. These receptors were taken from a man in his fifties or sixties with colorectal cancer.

CDR3 sequence: CASSLESKGEQYV. The CDR3 nucleotides read TGTGCCAGCAGCTTAGAATCGAAAGGCGAGCAGTACGTC. This chain connects TRBV11-2 to TRBJ2-7; D is undetermined. V gave up 0 bases and J gave up 6 bases, with 9 bases separating them. CDR1 is SGHAT and CDR2 is FQNNGV in the germline V gene. The CDR3 spans 13 residues.

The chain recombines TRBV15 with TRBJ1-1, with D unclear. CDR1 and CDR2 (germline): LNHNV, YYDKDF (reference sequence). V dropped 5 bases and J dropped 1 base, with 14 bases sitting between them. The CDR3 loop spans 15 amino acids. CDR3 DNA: TGTGCCACCAGCCTAGAGGGCCTTCGGAACACTGAAGCTTTCTTT. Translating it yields CATSLEGLRNTEAFF.

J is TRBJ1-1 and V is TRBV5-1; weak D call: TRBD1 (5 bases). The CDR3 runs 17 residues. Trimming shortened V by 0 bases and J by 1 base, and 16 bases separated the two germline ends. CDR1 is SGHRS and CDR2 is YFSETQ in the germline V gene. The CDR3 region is CASSLAPGFRKNTEAFF. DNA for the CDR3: TGCGCCAGCAGCTTGGCACCAGGGTTTAGGAAGAACACTGAAGCTTTCTTT.

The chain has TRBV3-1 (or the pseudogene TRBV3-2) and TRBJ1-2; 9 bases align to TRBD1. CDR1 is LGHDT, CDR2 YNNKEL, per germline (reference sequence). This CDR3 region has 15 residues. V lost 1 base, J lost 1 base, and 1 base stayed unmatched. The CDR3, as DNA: TGTGCCAGCAGCCAAGGGGGACAGGGTAACTATGGCTACACCTTC. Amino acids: CASSQGGQGNYGYTF.

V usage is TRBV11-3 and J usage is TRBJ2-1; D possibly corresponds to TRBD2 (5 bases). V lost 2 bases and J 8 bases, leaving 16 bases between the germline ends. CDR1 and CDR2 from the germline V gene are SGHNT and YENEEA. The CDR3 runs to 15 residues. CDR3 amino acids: CASSLYQSGVDEQFF. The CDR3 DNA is TGTGCCAGCAGCTTATATCAGTCCGGGGTAGATGAGCAGTTCTTC.

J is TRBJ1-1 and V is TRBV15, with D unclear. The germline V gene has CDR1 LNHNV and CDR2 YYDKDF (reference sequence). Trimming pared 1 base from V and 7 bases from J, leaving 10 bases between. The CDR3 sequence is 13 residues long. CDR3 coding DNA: TGTGCCACCAGCAGAGTGCCCATCTTTGAAGCTTTCTTT. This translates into CATSRVPIFEAFF.

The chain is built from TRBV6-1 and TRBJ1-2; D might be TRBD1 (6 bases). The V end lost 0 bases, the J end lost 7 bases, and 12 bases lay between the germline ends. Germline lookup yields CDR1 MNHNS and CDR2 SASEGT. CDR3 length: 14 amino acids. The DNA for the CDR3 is TGTGCCAGCAGTGAAGCACAGGGTTACATTGGCTACACCTTC. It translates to CASSEAQGYIGYTF.

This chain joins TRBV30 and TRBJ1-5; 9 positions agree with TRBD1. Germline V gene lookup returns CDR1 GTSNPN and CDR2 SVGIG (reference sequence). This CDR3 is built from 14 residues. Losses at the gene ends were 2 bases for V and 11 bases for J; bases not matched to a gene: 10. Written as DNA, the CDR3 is TGTGCCTGGAGTTTAACAGGGGGCCTGGCAGCCCAGCATTTT. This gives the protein CAWSLTGGLAAQHF.